These T cell receptor beta chains were read from a single sample in a study of CD8+ T cells in alopecia areata. Sequencing used immunoSEQ multiplex PCR; TCRdb keeps in-frame clones, though not all of them. The repertoire holds some 120,000 clones, with around three fifths as singletons. Specimen: CD4+ T cells sorted from blood, collected at week 0. The receptor set was obtained from a human donor with alopecia areata. Both conserved end residues are part of each CDR3. A D gene is named only where the DNA matches it firmly. Clone sizes are given selectively: once, few, many, or a class where the clone is expanded.

d_call	clone_size	v_call	j_call	cdr3_aa	cdr3_nt
NA	NA	TRBV7-9	TRBJ1-1	CASSYLGSTEAFF	TGTGCCAGCAGCTATCTGGGTTCGACTGAAGCTTTCTTT
NA	few	TRBV28	TRBJ2-5	CASSFSIPEETQYF	TGTGCCAGCAGTTTTTCGATCCCGGAAGAGACCCAGTACTTC
NA	NA	TRBV18	TRBJ1-2	CASSPQSSSSNYTF	TGTGCCAGCTCACCACAAAGTAGTAGTTCCAACTACACCTTC
NA	NA	TRBV30	TRBJ2-5	CAWSVIPQETQYF	TGTGCCTGGAGTGTGATTCCCCAAGAGACCCAGTACTTC
NA	NA	TRBV7-2	TRBJ2-7	CASSPGRGQPYEQYF	TGTGCCAGCAGCCCAGGGCGGGGGCAGCCCTACGAGCAGTACTTC
TRBD2	few	TRBV15	TRBJ2-1	CATSSTLAGAYNEQFF	TGTGCCACCAGCAGTACCCTAGCGGGGGCCTACAATGAGCAGTTCTTC
NA	NA	TRBV18	TRBJ1-1	CASSPETFEAFF	TGTGCCAGCTCACCAGAAACGTTTGAAGCTTTCTTT
NA	few	TRBV4-2	TRBJ2-2	CASSPASVDTGELFF	TGTGCCAGCAGCCCTGCGTCCGTGGACACCGGGGAGCTGTTTTTT
TRBD1	NA	TRBV10-3	TRBJ1-2	CAISGQGTGVHGYTF	TGTGCCATCAGCGGCCAAGGGACAGGGGTTCATGGCTACACCTTC
TRBD2	NA	TRBV7-2	TRBJ2-7	CASSSTSGVYEQYF	TGTGCCAGCAGCTCTACTAGCGGCGTCTACGAGCAGTACTTC
TRBD1	NA	TRBV5-1	TRBJ2-2	CASSTTGGVNTGELFF	TGCGCCAGCAGCACTACAGGGGGAGTGAACACCGGGGAGCTGTTTTTT
TRBD2	NA	TRBV5-4	TRBJ2-7	CASSSRASGYEQYF	TGTGCCAGCAGCTCCAGGGCTAGCGGCTACGAGCAGTACTTC
TRBD2	NA	TRBV7-3	TRBJ2-3	CASSLGGRVDTQYF	TGTGCCAGCAGCTTGGGCGGGAGGGTAGATACGCAGTATTTT
TRBD2	few	TRBV7-8	TRBJ2-1	CASSSRTSGGANEQFF	TGTGCCAGCAGCTCCCGAACTAGCGGGGGGGCTAATGAGCAGTTCTTC
NA	NA	TRBV25-1	TRBJ2-4	CASSGYNIQYF	TGTGCCAGCAGTGGGTATAACATTCAGTACTTC
NA	NA	TRBV9	TRBJ2-2	CASSVGRVTGELFF	TGTGCCAGCAGCGTCGGAAGGGTAACCGGGGAGCTGTTTTTT